The rows below give T cell receptor beta chains drawn from one sample of a study of neoadjuvant anti-PD-1 for oral cavity cancer. Repertoires were generated with immunoSEQ multiplex PCR, while TCRdb's copy carries only in-frame clones and drops some. Found here are tens of thousands of clones, 30% to 40% of them singletons; the top ten hold 15% to 20%. This sample comprised tumor tissue, obtained after nivolumab (anti-PD-1) treatment. All receptors derive from a person aged 40 to 85 with oral cavity squamous cell carcinoma. CDR3s include the opening cysteine and the closing phenylalanine or tryptophan. Fields, in order: D gene, V gene, J gene, CDR3 length, clone size, CDR3 DNA, CDR3 protein. D genes are given only for firm matches. A row's size may be missing; if present it is once, few, many or a size class.

D gene: TRBD2
V gene: TRBV5-1
J gene: TRBJ2-7
CDR3 length: 17
clone size: .
CDR3 DNA: TGCGCCAGCAGCTCGGGCGCTAGCGGGTCCCCTGCCTACGAGCAGTACTTC
CDR3 protein: CASSSGASGSPAYEQYF

D gene: .
V gene: TRBV29-1
J gene: TRBJ2-3
CDR3 length: 14
clone size: .
CDR3 DNA: TGCAGCGTGACACGCGGAGAGGTCACAGATACGCAGTATTTT
CDR3 protein: CSVTRGEVTDTQYF

D gene: .
V gene: TRBV5-5
J gene: TRBJ1-1
CDR3 length: 13
clone size: many
CDR3 DNA: TGTGCCAGCAGCGAACAGGGAGACACTGAAGCTTTCTTT
CDR3 protein: CASSEQGDTEAFF

D gene: TRBD1
V gene: TRBV7-6
J gene: TRBJ1-2
CDR3 length: 17
clone size: .
CDR3 DNA: TGTGCCAGCAGCTTAGAAGGGGGGACAGGGGGCGCGGATGGCTACACCTTC
CDR3 protein: CASSLEGGTGGADGYTF

D gene: TRBD1
V gene: TRBV4-2
J gene: TRBJ1-4
CDR3 length: 19
clone size: once
CDR3 DNA: TGTGCCAGCAGCCAAGAGGGACAGCGGAGCAGCGCAGCTAATGAAAAACTGTTTTTT
CDR3 protein: CASSQEGQRSSAANEKLFF

D gene: .
V gene: TRBV20-1
J gene: TRBJ1-1
CDR3 length: 11
clone size: .
CDR3 DNA: TGCAGTGCTACATTGGGGACTGAAGCTTTCTTT
CDR3 protein: CSATLGTEAFF

D gene: .
V gene: TRBV7-8
J gene: TRBJ2-7
CDR3 length: 13
clone size: .
CDR3 DNA: TGTGCCAGCAGCCCCCGGCCGGACTACGAGCAGTACTTC
CDR3 protein: CASSPRPDYEQYF

D gene: TRBD2
V gene: TRBV5-1
J gene: TRBJ2-7
CDR3 length: 15
clone size: .
CDR3 DNA: TGCGCCAGCAGCCTCGGGACTAGCGGGCTCCACGAGCAGTACTTC
CDR3 protein: CASSLGTSGLHEQYF

D gene: .
V gene: TRBV28
J gene: TRBJ1-2
CDR3 length: 11
clone size: few
CDR3 DNA: TGTGCCGTCGATGGGGGTTATGGCTACACCTTC
CDR3 protein: CAVDGGYGYTF

D gene: TRBD1
V gene: TRBV28
J gene: TRBJ1-2
CDR3 length: 12
clone size: few
CDR3 DNA: TGTGCCAGCAAGGGACAGGGTGGCGGCTACACCTTC
CDR3 protein: CASKGQGGGYTF

D gene: TRBD2
V gene: TRBV25-1
J gene: TRBJ2-3
CDR3 length: 15
clone size: many
CDR3 DNA: TGTGCCAGCAGTGACAGCGGGGGCATCACAGATACGCAGTATTTT
CDR3 protein: CASSDSGGITDTQYF

D gene: .
V gene: TRBV19
J gene: TRBJ1-2
CDR3 length: 14
clone size: few
CDR3 DNA: TGTGCCAGTATCCCGAGCTCAGGGTACTATGGCTACACCTTC
CDR3 protein: CASIPSSGYYGYTF

D gene: .
V gene: TRBV18
J gene: TRBJ1-6
CDR3 length: 17
clone size: .
CDR3 DNA: TGTGCCAGCTCACCACTCCCACCAGGGACACCTAATTCACCCCTCCACTTT
CDR3 protein: CASSPLPPGTPNSPLHF

D gene: .
V gene: TRBV6-6
J gene: TRBJ1-1
CDR3 length: 15
clone size: few
CDR3 DNA: TGTGCCAGCAGTTACTTCGGGGCCATGAACACTGAAGCTTTCTTT
CDR3 protein: CASSYFGAMNTEAFF

D gene: .
V gene: TRBV7-9
J gene: TRBJ1-5
CDR3 length: 13
clone size: many
CDR3 DNA: TGTGCCAGCAGCGGTAGTGGCGGGGGGCCCCAGCATTTT
CDR3 protein: CASSGSGGGPQHF

D gene: TRBD2
V gene: TRBV9
J gene: TRBJ2-7
CDR3 length: 15
clone size: many
CDR3 DNA: TGTGCCAGCAGCGTAAGTCCGGGAGGAATCTACGAGCAGTACTTC
CDR3 protein: CASSVSPGGIYEQYF

D gene: .
V gene: TRBV29-1
J gene: TRBJ1-2
CDR3 length: 12
clone size: .
CDR3 DNA: TGCAGCGTTGAAGACCTTGACCCAGGCTACACCTTC
CDR3 protein: CSVEDLDPGYTF

D gene: .
V gene: TRBV19
J gene: TRBJ1-5
CDR3 length: 12
clone size: .
CDR3 DNA: TGTGCCGGCCGGACAGCAAATCAGCCCCAGCATTTT
CDR3 protein: CAGRTANQPQHF

D gene: .
V gene: TRBV30
J gene: TRBJ1-2
CDR3 length: 14
clone size: .
CDR3 DNA: TGTGCCTGGAGTGTAAGCAGGCAGGGCCATGGCTACACCTTC
CDR3 protein: CAWSVSRQGHGYTF

D gene: .
V gene: TRBV6-5
J gene: TRBJ2-1
CDR3 length: 15
clone size: .
CDR3 DNA: TGTGCCAGCAGTTACTCGCCTAGTTCCCCCCAAGAGCAGTTCTTC
CDR3 protein: CASSYSPSSPQEQFF

D gene: TRBD1
V gene: TRBV5-1
J gene: TRBJ2-2
CDR3 length: 16
clone size: .
CDR3 DNA: TGCGCCAGCAGCTCTACCGGGACAGGGGTAGCCGGGGAGCTGTTTTTT
CDR3 protein: CASSSTGTGVAGELFF

D gene: .
V gene: TRBV30
J gene: TRBJ1-1
CDR3 length: 12
clone size: few
CDR3 DNA: TGTGCCTGGAGTTGGACACAGTCCCTTGCTTTCTTT
CDR3 protein: CAWSWTQSLAFF

D gene: TRBD1
V gene: TRBV9
J gene: TRBJ2-1
CDR3 length: 17
clone size: .
CDR3 DNA: TGTGCCAGCAGCGTAGTGGCGGGACAGGGGGCGCAGAATGAGCAGTTCTTC
CDR3 protein: CASSVVAGQGAQNEQFF

D gene: .
V gene: TRBV7-9
J gene: TRBJ1-1
CDR3 length: 13
clone size: .
CDR3 DNA: TGTGCCAGCGCAAGTCCGGAGAACACTGAAGCTTTCTTT
CDR3 protein: CASASPENTEAFF

D gene: .
V gene: TRBV27
J gene: TRBJ1-3
CDR3 length: 15
clone size: few
CDR3 DNA: TGTGCCAGCAGTTTGGCAGGGCTCTCTGGAAACACCATATATTTT
CDR3 protein: CASSLAGLSGNTIYF

D gene: .
V gene: TRBV6-4
J gene: TRBJ2-2
CDR3 length: 15
clone size: few
CDR3 DNA: TGTGCCAGCAGTGATAAGGGGGCGAACACCGGGGAGCTGTTTTTT
CDR3 protein: CASSDKGANTGELFF

D gene: .
V gene: TRBV7-2
J gene: TRBJ1-1
CDR3 length: 13
clone size: few
CDR3 DNA: TGTGCCAGCAGCTTAGTTGTGAACACTGAAGCTTTCTTT
CDR3 protein: CASSLVVNTEAFF

D gene: .
V gene: TRBV7-2
J gene: TRBJ2-7
CDR3 length: 14
clone size: few
CDR3 DNA: TGTGCCAGCAGCTTAGGGCCAGTCAACTACGAGCAGTACTTC
CDR3 protein: CASSLGPVNYEQYF

D gene: TRBD1
V gene: TRBV5-4
J gene: TRBJ1-4
CDR3 length: 15
clone size: .
CDR3 DNA: TGTGCCAGCAGCGACCGGGACAGGGGTAATGAAAAACTGTTTTTT
CDR3 protein: CASSDRDRGNEKLFF

D gene: .
V gene: TRBV10-3
J gene: TRBJ1-1
CDR3 length: 13
clone size: .
CDR3 DNA: TGTGCCATCAGGGGGGGAGTGAACACTGAAGCTTTCTTT
CDR3 protein: CAIRGGVNTEAFF

D gene: .
V gene: TRBV19
J gene: TRBJ1-1
CDR3 length: 15
clone size: .
CDR3 DNA: TGTGCCAGCCGACACCGGACAGCCCTGAACACTGAAGCTTTCTTT
CDR3 protein: CASRHRTALNTEAFF

D gene: .
V gene: TRBV14
J gene: TRBJ2-1
CDR3 length: 12
clone size: .
CDR3 DNA: TGTGCCAGCAGCCAGGTTCACAATGAGCAGTTCTTC
CDR3 protein: CASSQVHNEQFF

D gene: TRBD1
V gene: TRBV12-5
J gene: TRBJ1-1
CDR3 length: 15
clone size: once
CDR3 DNA: TGTGCTAGTGGTTCCCCTCAGGGGGTGCGCACTGAAGCTTTCTTT
CDR3 protein: CASGSPQGVRTEAFF

D gene: TRBD1
V gene: TRBV5-1
J gene: TRBJ2-7
CDR3 length: 14
clone size: .
CDR3 DNA: TGCGCCAGCAGCTGGACAGGGGACTCCTACGAGCAGTACTTC
CDR3 protein: CASSWTGDSYEQYF

D gene: TRBD1
V gene: TRBV6-6
J gene: TRBJ1-2
CDR3 length: 12
clone size: many
CDR3 DNA: TGTGCCAGCAGTTATACAGGGGATGGCTACACCTTC
CDR3 protein: CASSYTGDGYTF

D gene: .
V gene: TRBV13
J gene: TRBJ2-7
CDR3 length: 15
clone size: many
CDR3 DNA: TGTGCCAGCAGCTCCCAGACAGGGAGGGATTACGAGCAGTACTTC
CDR3 protein: CASSSQTGRDYEQYF

D gene: .
V gene: TRBV11-2
J gene: TRBJ2-1
CDR3 length: 16
clone size: .
CDR3 DNA: TGTGCCAGCAGCTTAGTCAGGGGACTTTATCAGGGGGAGCAGTTCTTC
CDR3 protein: CASSLVRGLYQGEQFF

D gene: TRBD2
V gene: TRBV2
J gene: TRBJ2-2
CDR3 length: 19
clone size: .
CDR3 DNA: TGTGCCAGCAGGGCCCCGGGACTAGCGGGGGGGCTGAACACCGGGGAGCTGTTTTTT
CDR3 protein: CASRAPGLAGGLNTGELFF

D gene: .
V gene: TRBV2
J gene: TRBJ2-5
CDR3 length: 12
clone size: few
CDR3 DNA: TGTGCCAGCAGAGGGCCAAGGGAGACCCAGTACTTC
CDR3 protein: CASRGPRETQYF

D gene: .
V gene: TRBV20-1
J gene: TRBJ1-2
CDR3 length: 11
clone size: few
CDR3 DNA: TGCAGTGCTCTAGGAGGGAAAGGCTACACCTTC
CDR3 protein: CSALGGKGYTF

D gene: TRBD2
V gene: TRBV7-8
J gene: TRBJ2-7
CDR3 length: 16
clone size: medium-sized
CDR3 DNA: TGTGCCAGCAGCTTAGTGGCTAGCGGGTTCACCTACGAGCAGTACTTC
CDR3 protein: CASSLVASGFTYEQYF

D gene: TRBD2
V gene: TRBV9
J gene: TRBJ2-5
CDR3 length: 16
clone size: once
CDR3 DNA: TGTGCCAGCAGCCCACGACTAGCGGGGACGGAAGAGACCCAGTACTTC
CDR3 protein: CASSPRLAGTEETQYF

D gene: .
V gene: TRBV11-2
J gene: TRBJ2-5
CDR3 length: 12
clone size: .
CDR3 DNA: TGTGCCAGCAGCCGGTCTCGGGAGACCCAGTACTTC
CDR3 protein: CASSRSRETQYF

D gene: .
V gene: TRBV7-9
J gene: TRBJ1-1
CDR3 length: 13
clone size: many
CDR3 DNA: TGTGCCAGCACCCCGACGGTAAACACTGAAGCTTTCTTT
CDR3 protein: CASTPTVNTEAFF

D gene: .
V gene: TRBV12-5
J gene: TRBJ1-6
CDR3 length: 13
clone size: .
CDR3 DNA: TGTGCTAGTGGTTTGACAGCTAATTCACCCCTCCACTTT
CDR3 protein: CASGLTANSPLHF

D gene: TRBD2
V gene: TRBV9
J gene: TRBJ2-1
CDR3 length: 15
clone size: .
CDR3 DNA: TGTGCCAGCAGCGCTAGCGGGGGCGCCGTGAATGAGCAGTTCTTC
CDR3 protein: CASSASGGAVNEQFF

D gene: TRBD1
V gene: TRBV19
J gene: TRBJ1-2
CDR3 length: 14
clone size: .
CDR3 DNA: TGTGCCAGTAGTATCCGACAGGGGTTGGTTGGCTACACCTTC
CDR3 protein: CASSIRQGLVGYTF

D gene: .
V gene: TRBV2
J gene: TRBJ2-7
CDR3 length: 13
clone size: .
CDR3 DNA: TGTGCCAGCAGTATCAGGAACTCCTACGAGCAGTACTTC
CDR3 protein: CASSIRNSYEQYF

D gene: TRBD1
V gene: TRBV19
J gene: TRBJ1-2
CDR3 length: 16
clone size: few
CDR3 DNA: TGTGCCAGTAAAGATTGGGGACAGGGTTTGATGGGAGGCTACACCTTC
CDR3 protein: CASKDWGQGLMGGYTF

D gene: TRBD2
V gene: TRBV7-9
J gene: TRBJ2-3
CDR3 length: 16
clone size: .
CDR3 DNA: TGTGCCAGCAGCTCCCTTAGCGGGGGGGCCGGAGATACGCAGTATTTT
CDR3 protein: CASSSLSGGAGDTQYF

D gene: TRBD1
V gene: TRBV30
J gene: TRBJ1-2
CDR3 length: 13
clone size: .
CDR3 DNA: TGTGCCTGGGGGACAGGCGGATACTATGGCTACACCTTC
CDR3 protein: CAWGTGGYYGYTF

D gene: .
V gene: TRBV30
J gene: TRBJ1-5
CDR3 length: 15
clone size: once
CDR3 DNA: TGTGCCTGGAGTGCAACAGGGAATAGCAATCAGCCCCAGCATTTT
CDR3 protein: CAWSATGNSNQPQHF

D gene: .
V gene: TRBV7-9
J gene: TRBJ1-1
CDR3 length: 13
clone size: few
CDR3 DNA: TGTGCCAGCAGCTTAGAGGCGGGGACTGAAGCTTTCTTT
CDR3 protein: CASSLEAGTEAFF

D gene: TRBD1
V gene: TRBV28
J gene: TRBJ1-5
CDR3 length: 14
clone size: .
CDR3 DNA: TGTGCCAGCAGCCGGACAGGGGGGTATCAGCCCCAGCATTTT
CDR3 protein: CASSRTGGYQPQHF

D gene: TRBD1
V gene: TRBV5-1
J gene: TRBJ1-2
CDR3 length: 15
clone size: few
CDR3 DNA: TGCGCCAGCAGCTCCCGGACAGGGACCAACTATGGCTACACCTTC
CDR3 protein: CASSSRTGTNYGYTF

D gene: TRBD1
V gene: TRBV6-5
J gene: TRBJ1-2
CDR3 length: 16
clone size: .
CDR3 DNA: TGTGCCAGCAGTTACTCGGACAGGGGGCCCGCCTATGGCTACACCTTC
CDR3 protein: CASSYSDRGPAYGYTF

D gene: TRBD2
V gene: TRBV6-5
J gene: TRBJ2-5
CDR3 length: 15
clone size: .
CDR3 DNA: TGTGCCAGCAGTTACGCGACTAGCGGGGGTGAGACCCAGTACTTC
CDR3 protein: CASSYATSGGETQYF

D gene: .
V gene: TRBV19
J gene: TRBJ1-2
CDR3 length: 14
clone size: many
CDR3 DNA: TGTGCCAGTACCCCGGGACAAGTCGGGAATGGCTACACCTTC
CDR3 protein: CASTPGQVGNGYTF

D gene: .
V gene: TRBV7-6
J gene: TRBJ2-5
CDR3 length: 13
clone size: many
CDR3 DNA: TGTGCCAGCAGCCGACAATTACAAGAGACCCAGTACTTC
CDR3 protein: CASSRQLQETQYF